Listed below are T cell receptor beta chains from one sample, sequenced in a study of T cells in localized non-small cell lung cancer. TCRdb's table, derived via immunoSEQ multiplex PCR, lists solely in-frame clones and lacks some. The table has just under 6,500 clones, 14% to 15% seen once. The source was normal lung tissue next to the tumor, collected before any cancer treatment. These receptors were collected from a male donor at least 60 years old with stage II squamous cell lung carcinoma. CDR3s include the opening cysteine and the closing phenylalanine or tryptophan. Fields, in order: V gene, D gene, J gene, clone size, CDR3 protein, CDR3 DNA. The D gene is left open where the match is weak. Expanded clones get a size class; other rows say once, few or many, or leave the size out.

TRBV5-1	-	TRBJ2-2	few	CASSQKGGKYGELFF	TGCGCCAGCAGCCAAAAGGGGGGGAAATACGGGGAGCTGTTTTTT
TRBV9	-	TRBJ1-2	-	CASSVEDSRNYGYTF	TGTGCCAGCAGCGTAGAAGACAGTCGAAACTATGGCTACACCTTC
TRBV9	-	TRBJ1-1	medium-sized	CASALIWDTEAFF	TGTGCCAGCGCCCTCATATGGGACACTGAAGCTTTCTTT
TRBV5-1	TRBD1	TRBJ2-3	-	CASSPSTGADTQYF	TGCGCCAGCAGCCCCAGTACAGGGGCAGATACGCAGTATTTT
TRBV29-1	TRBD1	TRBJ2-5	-	CSGTGQGNLSPETQYF	TGCAGCGGAACGGGACAGGGGAACCTATCTCCAGAGACCCAGTACTTC
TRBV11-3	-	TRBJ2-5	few	CASSAPDLARAQYF	TGTGCCAGCAGCGCCCCCGATCTAGCGCGGGCCCAGTACTTC
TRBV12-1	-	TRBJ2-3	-	CASRIREKGRSDTQYF	TGTGCCAGCAGGATCAGAGAGAAGGGGAGGTCAGATACGCAGTATTTT
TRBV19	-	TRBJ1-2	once	CASSIKVEIRTYGYTF	TGTGCCAGTAGTATAAAAGTGGAGATTCGAACTTATGGCTACACCTTC
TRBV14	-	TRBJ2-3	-	CASSQRGPSTDTQYF	TGTGCCAGCAGCCAGCGGGGGCCGAGCACAGATACGCAGTATTTT
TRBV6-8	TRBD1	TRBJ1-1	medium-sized	CAISGQGTNTEAFF	TGTGCCATCAGTGGACAGGGGACTAACACTGAAGCTTTCTTT
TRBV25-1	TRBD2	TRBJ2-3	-	CASSEGLAGESGDTQYF	TGTGCCAGCAGTGAGGGACTAGCGGGGGAATCTGGAGATACGCAGTATTTT
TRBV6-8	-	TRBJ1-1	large	CASIDGWGRNTEAFF	TGTGCCAGCATTGACGGGTGGGGTAGGAACACTGAAGCTTTCTTT
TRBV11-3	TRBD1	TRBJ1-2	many	CASSKKDRAGYGYTF	TGTGCCAGCAGCAAAAAAGACAGGGCGGGCTATGGCTACACCTTC
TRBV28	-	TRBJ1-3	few	CASSFQGGSGNTIYF	TGTGCCAGCAGTTTTCAGGGTGGGTCTGGAAACACCATATATTTT
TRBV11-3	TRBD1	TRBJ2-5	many	CASSGDRGRGETQYF	TGTGCCAGCAGCGGCGACAGGGGGCGCGGAGAGACCCAGTACTTC
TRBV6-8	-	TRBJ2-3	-	CASTPPTDTQYF	TGTGCCAGCACTCCCCCCACAGATACGCAGTATTTT
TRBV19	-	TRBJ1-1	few	CASSTGAEVANTEAFF	TGTGCCAGTAGTACTGGGGCAGAAGTGGCGAACACTGAAGCTTTCTTT
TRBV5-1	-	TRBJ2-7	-	CASSRRGGPTYEQYF	TGCGCCAGCAGCCGCAGAGGGGGACCGACCTACGAGCAGTACTTC
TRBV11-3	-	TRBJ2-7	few	CASSPHQGLQDEQYF	TGTGCCAGCAGCCCACACCAGGGTCTCCAGGACGAGCAGTACTTC
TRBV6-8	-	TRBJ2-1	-	CASSYRGKYNEQFF	TGTGCCAGCAGTTACAGGGGGAAATACAATGAGCAGTTCTTC
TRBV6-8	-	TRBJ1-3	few	CAAVDGTRGNTIYF	TGTGCCGCTGTTGACGGGACCCGAGGAAACACCATATATTTT
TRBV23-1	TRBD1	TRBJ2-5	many	CASSQETGAETQYF	TGCGCCAGCAGCCAAGAGACAGGGGCTGAGACCCAGTACTTC
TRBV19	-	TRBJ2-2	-	CASSTSGTTTGELFF	TGTGCCAGTAGTACCTCCGGGACAACCACCGGGGAGCTGTTTTTT
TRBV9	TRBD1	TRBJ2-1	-	CASSEGQGNYNEQFF	TGTGCCAGCAGCGAGGGACAGGGGAATTACAATGAGCAGTTCTTC
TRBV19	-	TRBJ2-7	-	CASSIRGDEQYF	TGTGCCAGTAGTATTCGAGGGGACGAGCAGTACTTC
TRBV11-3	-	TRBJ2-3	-	CASSSSTAQGSTDTQYF	TGTGCCAGCAGCTCCTCGACAGCCCAGGGGAGCACAGATACGCAGTATTTT
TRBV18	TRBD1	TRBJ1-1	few	CASSPTRGQGSSAFF	TGTGCCAGCTCACCAACTCGGGGACAGGGGAGCTCAGCTTTCTTT
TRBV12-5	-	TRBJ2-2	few	CASEGRYTGELFF	TGTGCCAGCGAGGGGAGGTACACCGGGGAGCTGTTTTTT
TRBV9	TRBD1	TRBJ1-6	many	CASSHRGNNSPLHF	TGTGCCAGCAGCCACAGGGGAAATAATTCACCCCTCCACTTT
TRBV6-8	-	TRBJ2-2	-	CASSVDRTGELFF	TGTGCCAGCAGTGTGGACCGGACCGGGGAGCTGTTTTTT
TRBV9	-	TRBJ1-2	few	CASRPRGGEYGYTF	TGTGCCAGCAGGCCCCGCGGGGGGGAGTATGGCTACACCTTC
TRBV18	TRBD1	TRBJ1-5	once	CASSRDRDSPQHF	TGTGCCAGCTCACGCGACCGGGACAGCCCCCAGCATTTT
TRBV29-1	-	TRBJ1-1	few	CSVWAKNTEAFF	TGCAGCGTTTGGGCCAAGAACACTGAAGCTTTCTTT
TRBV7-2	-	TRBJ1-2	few	CASSLAKPPGYTF	TGTGCCAGCAGCTTAGCGAAGCCCCCCGGCTACACCTTC
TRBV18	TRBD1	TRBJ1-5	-	CASSLGPGQGPQPQHF	TGTGCCAGCTCACTTGGACCGGGACAGGGACCTCAGCCCCAGCATTTT
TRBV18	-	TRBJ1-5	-	CASSPQEGRNQPQHF	TGTGCCAGCTCACCCCAGGAGGGGAGAAATCAGCCCCAGCATTTT
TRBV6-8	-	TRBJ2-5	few	CASSLTQGLETQYF	TGTGCCAGCAGTCTAACCCAGGGTTTAGAGACCCAGTACTTC
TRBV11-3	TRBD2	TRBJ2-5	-	CASSFGTSGTIGETQYF	TGTGCCAGCAGCTTCGGGACTAGCGGGACCATAGGAGAGACCCAGTACTTC
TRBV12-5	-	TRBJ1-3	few	CASQPEAGSGNTIYF	TGTGCCAGCCAACCTGAGGCAGGCTCTGGAAACACCATATATTTT
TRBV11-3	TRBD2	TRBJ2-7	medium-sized	CASSKELAGSYEQYF	TGTGCCAGCAGCAAAGAACTAGCGGGTTCCTACGAGCAGTACTTC
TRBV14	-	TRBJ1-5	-	CASSQNMNQPQHF	TGTGCCAGCAGCCAAAACATGAATCAGCCCCAGCATTTT
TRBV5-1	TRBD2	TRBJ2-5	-	CASSPQTSGSETQYF	TGCGCCAGCAGCCCCCAAACTAGCGGTTCTGAGACCCAGTACTTC
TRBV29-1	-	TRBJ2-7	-	CSVATGSYEQYF	TGCAGCGTAGCGACAGGCTCCTACGAGCAGTACTTC
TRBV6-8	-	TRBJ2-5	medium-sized	CASKGGGLQETQYF	TGTGCCAGCAAGGGGGGGGGACTCCAAGAGACCCAGTACTTC
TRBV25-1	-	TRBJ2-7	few	CASKRPGNSYEQYF	TGTGCCAGCAAACGGCCAGGTAACTCCTACGAGCAGTACTTC
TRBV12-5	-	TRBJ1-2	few	CASTLGALGYTF	TGTGCCAGCACCCTGGGGGCGCTGGGCTACACCTTC
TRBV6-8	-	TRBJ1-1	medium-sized	CASSYSGVSEAFF	TGTGCCAGCAGTTACTCAGGAGTTTCTGAAGCTTTCTTT
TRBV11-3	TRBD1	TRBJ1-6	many	CASSSGQGTNSPLHF	TGTGCCAGCAGCTCGGGACAGGGGACTAATTCACCCCTCCACTTT
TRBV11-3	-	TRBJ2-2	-	CASSRVLGTNTGELFF	TGTGCCAGCAGCCGCGTTTTAGGGACGAACACCGGGGAGCTGTTTTTT
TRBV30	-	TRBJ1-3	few	CAWSRDSGSGNTIYF	TGTGCCTGGAGTAGGGACTCCGGCTCTGGAAACACCATATATTTT
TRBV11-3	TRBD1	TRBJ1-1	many	CASSQPGTGNTEAFF	TGTGCCAGCAGCCAACCCGGGACAGGAAACACTGAAGCTTTCTTT
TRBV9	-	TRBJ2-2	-	CASSALGRQNTGELFF	TGTGCCAGCAGCGCTCTCGGACGGCAGAACACCGGGGAGCTGTTTTTT